This TCR beta chain was documented in a study of STAT5B mutations in CD4+ large granular lymphocyte leukemia. Controls came from buffy coats of healthy blood donors. Authors' processing steps: A productive frequency of 2.59 x 10-5 was the lowest detectable. The table came from immunoSEQ multiplex PCR; TCRdb's copy has only in-frame clones and leaves some out. V and J calls and clone size come straight from that table; D and trimming were deduced from the DNA. This sample has approximately 24,000 clones; about two thirds occur once, and the top ten carry 0.55% to 0.75%. In regard to this clone: The antigen is not known.

The study's findings and limits: Compared with healthy controls (2/35), patient top clones favored TRBV06 (8/27). CD4-sorted patient repertoires seemed more clonal than healthy CD4+ repertoires.

The CDR3 covers 15 residues. Trimming at V came to 5 bases and at J to 2 bases, leaving 5 bases not matched to a gene. CDR1 and CDR2 from the germline V gene are MNHNS and SASEGT. Source material: CD4+ T cells from blood buffy coats. The clonotype originates from a human donor in good health. The V and J genes are TRBV6-1 and TRBJ1-5; 8 bases match TRBD1. CDR3 in amino acids: CASSTDRAGNQPQHF. The CDR3 DNA follows: TGTGCCAGCAGTACGGACAGGGCGGGCAATCAGCCCCAGCATTTT.